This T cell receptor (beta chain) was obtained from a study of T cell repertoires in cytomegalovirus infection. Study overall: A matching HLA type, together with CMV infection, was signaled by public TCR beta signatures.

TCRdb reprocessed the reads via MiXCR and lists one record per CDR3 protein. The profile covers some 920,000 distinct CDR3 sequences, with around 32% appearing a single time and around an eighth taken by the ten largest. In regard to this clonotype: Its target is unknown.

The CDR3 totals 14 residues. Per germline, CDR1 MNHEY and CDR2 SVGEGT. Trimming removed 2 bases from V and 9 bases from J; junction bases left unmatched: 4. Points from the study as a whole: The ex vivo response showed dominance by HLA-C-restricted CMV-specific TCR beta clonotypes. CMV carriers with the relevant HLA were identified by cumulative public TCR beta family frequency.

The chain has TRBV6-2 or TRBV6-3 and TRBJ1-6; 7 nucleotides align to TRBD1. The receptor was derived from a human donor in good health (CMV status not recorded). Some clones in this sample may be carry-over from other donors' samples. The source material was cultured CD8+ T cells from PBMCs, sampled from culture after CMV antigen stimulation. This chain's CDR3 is CASSYPDRASPLHF. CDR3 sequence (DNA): TGTGCCAGCAGTTACCCTGACAGGGCTTCACCCCTCCACTTT.